Shown below are 14 T cell receptor beta chains from a single sample sequenced in a study of blood T cells in healthy people across ages. Next came a second PCR, run for 7 to 11 cycles, which used a sample-barcoded 5' primer along with a J-beta primer mix. TCRdb analysed the 5' RACE reads with MiXCR anew, one entry per CDR3 protein. The sample has about 1,000,000 distinct CDR3 sequences; 35% to 55% are singletons. Source material: blood. These receptors originate from a woman aged 60 to 75 in good health.

Comments on this clonotype: A read error may account for a junction end that differs from germline. The genes are TRBV7-2 and TRBJ2-1; D not certain. Germline CDR1 reads SGHTA; CDR2 reads FQGNSA. The CDR3 totals 13 residues. CDR3 sequence (DNA): TGTGTCAGCAGCTTACCGGCTTACAATGAGCAGTTCTTC. Translating gives CVSSLPAYNEQFF.

This chain joins TRBV4-2 and TRBJ2-1; 11 bases fit TRBD2. The CDR3 covers 17 residues. Trimming removed 4 bases from V and 1 base from J; junction bases left unmatched: 6. CDR1 LGHNA and CDR2 YNFKEQ come from the germline V gene. In DNA form, the CDR3 reads TGTGCCAGCAGCCGCACTAGCGGGAGTCAGTCCTACAATGAGCAGTTCTTC. Translation: CASSRTSGSQSYNEQFF.

CDR3 nucleotide sequence: TGTGCCAGCAGTGAACAGGGCCTGGACAAAAACATTCAGTACTTC. This translates into CASSEQGLDKNIQYF. The chain has TRBV2 and TRBJ2-4, with D maybe TRBD1 (5 bases). CDR3 length: 15 amino acids. Germline V gives CDR1 SNHLY, CDR2 FYNNEI. Trimming stripped 2 bases from V and 3 bases from J, with 11 bases between.

This clonotype was seen a few times. The chain uses TRBV24-1 and TRBJ2-1; TRBD2 matches at 10 bases. Trimming removed 0 bases from V and 11 bases from J; junction bases left unmatched: 6. CDR3 length equals 15 residues. The germline V gene encodes CDR1 KGHDR and CDR2 SFDVKD. The CDR3 spells CATSDLRLAGAKQFF. The CDR3 nucleotides are TGTGCCACCAGTGATTTGCGGCTAGCGGGAGCCAAGCAGTTCTTC.

In its sample, this clonotype was seen a few times. The chain is built from TRBV11-3 and TRBJ2-1; 7 bases match TRBD2. CDR1 is SGHNT and CDR2 is YENEEA in the germline V gene. Germline trimming cut 6 bases from V and 5 bases from J; bases unmatched to any gene: 7. The CDR3 runs to 14 residues. Here the CDR3 DNA reads TGTGCCAGCAGTGTGGGAGGGCCTAACAATGAGCAGTTCTTC. Its protein is CASSVGGPNNEQFF.

The genes are TRBV29-1 and TRBJ1-1, with D possibly matching TRBD1 (5 bases). V was pared by 6 bases and J by 1 base, with 15 bases between. The CDR3 extends over 14 amino acids. Germline CDR1 reads SQVTM; CDR2 reads ANQGSEA. The CDR3 DNA is TGCAGCGTCACTGGGGGAGGGCCGAACACTGAAGCTTTCTTT. Protein sequence: CSVTGGGPNTEAFF.

This chain links TRBV10-3 with TRBJ1-6, with D unclear. V was shortened by 4 bases and J by 7 bases, with 8 bases between the two germline ends. The CDR3 runs to 13 residues. Germline V CDR1 and CDR2: ENHRY, SYGVKD. CDR3: CAISAAENSPLHF. The CDR3 coding sequence is TGTGCCATCAGTGCGGCAGAGAATTCACCCCTCCACTTT.

This clonotype has at least ten counts. The rearrangement uses TRBV28 and TRBJ2-7; D unclear. CDR1 MDHEN and CDR2 SYDVKM come from the germline V gene. CDR3 length: 11 amino acids. Deletions cut 6 bases from V and 0 bases from J, with 3 bases between. The CDR3, as DNA: TGTGCCAGCAGCATCTCCTACGAGCAGTACTTC. Translated, it gives CASSISYEQYF.

V and J are TRBV2 and TRBJ1-2; TRBD1 agrees at 10 bases. With 4 bases clipped from V and 2 bases from J, the junction kept 4 bases outside the gene matches. Germline CDR1 SNHLY, CDR2 FYNNEI. The CDR3 covers 15 residues. CDR3 sequence (DNA): TGTGCCAGCAGTGTGTCGGACAGGGGGAACTATGGCTACACCTTC. Protein product: CASSVSDRGNYGYTF.

This clonotype was detected many times. The junction departs from the called germline gene at one end, perhaps through a read error. V usage is TRBV12-3 or TRBV12-4 and J usage is TRBJ2-3; unclear D gene. This CDR3 spans 12 amino acids. The CDR3 bases are TGCGCCAGCAGCCTACCCGCAGATACGCAGTATTTT. Amino acids: CASSLPADTQYF.

The chain joins TRBV20-1 to TRBJ2-1; possible D gene TRBD2, 5 bases. This CDR3 is built from 14 residues. V gave up 0 bases and J gave up 4 bases, with 10 bases separating them. CDR1 is DFQATT and CDR2 is SNEGSKA in the germline V gene (reference sequence). In DNA form, the CDR3 reads TGCAGTGCTAGAGAGGCTAGCTGGTACAATGAGCAGTTCTTC. Encoded protein: CSAREASWYNEQFF.

The chain links TRBV18 to TRBJ2-3, with D maybe TRBD1 (6 bases). There are 15 residues in the CDR3. Germline V gene sequence: CDR1 KGHSH, CDR2 LQKENI. Trimming pared 3 bases from V and 6 bases from J, leaving 16 bases between. The CDR3 reads CASSPRTVQGDTQYF. In DNA form, the CDR3 reads TGTGCCAGCTCACCGAGGACAGTCCAGGGGGATACGCAGTATTTT. The full variable domain, completed using reference TRBV18 and TRBJ2-3, is NAGVMQNPRHLVRRRGQEARLRCSPMKGHSHVYWYRQLPEEGLKFMVYLQKENIIDESGMPKERFSAEFPKEGPSILRIQQVVRGDSAAYFCASSPRTVQGDTQYFGPGTRLTVL.

This clonotype has only a few counts. The chain is built from TRBV20-1 and TRBJ2-7; TRBD2 is a possible D gene (5 bases). Trimming pared 0 bases from V and 0 bases from J, leaving 24 bases between. The CDR3 is 19 amino acids. Looked up from germline, CDR1 is DFQATT and CDR2 is SNEGSKA (reference sequence). CDR3 amino acids: CSARDFPPLGAVLSYEQYF. Written as DNA, the CDR3 is TGCAGTGCTAGAGATTTCCCCCCCCTTGGAGCGGTCCTCTCCTACGAGCAGTACTTC.

This clonotype was observed a few times. The chain links TRBV29-1 to TRBJ1-2; 7 nucleotides line up with TRBD1. There are 16 residues in the CDR3. J was trimmed by 2 bases and V by 2 bases; bases with no gene match: 11. In germline, CDR1 is SQVTM, CDR2 ANQGSEA. The CDR3 sequence: CSVESDDRDSNYGYTF. In nucleotides, the CDR3 is TGCAGCGTTGAATCAGACGACAGGGATTCCAACTATGGCTACACCTTC.